This T cell receptor (beta chain) was identified in a study of cytomegalovirus exposure and HLA in healthy donors. Study-level information: The same platform was used for the roughly 120 validation repertoires as for the roughly 730 first-cohort repertoires, as reported in a later analysis.

A remark on this clone: Its cognate antigen is unknown.

Whole-study results and caveats: Reportedly, diagnosis of cytomegalovirus status by the classifier showed high specificity and sensitivity. Cytomegalovirus association was listed for approximately 160 TCR beta chains.

Produced via immunoSEQ multiplex PCR; TCRdb's table is partial and in-frame only. The repertoire holds under 200,000 clones, with 84% as singletons. Germline lookup yields CDR1 LGHNA and CDR2 YSLEER. This CDR3 spans 15 amino acids. The V segment lost 4 bases and the J segment 5 bases; nucleotides outside the gene matches: 6. Sequencing used PBMCs. The chain links TRBV4-3 to TRBJ1-5; 9 bases are shared with TRBD1. This clonotype was obtained from a man younger than 30 in good health and CMV-seropositive. DNA of the CDR3: TGCGCCAGCAGCCCGGACAGGGGAGGATATCAGCCCCAGCATTTT. It codes for CASSPDRGGYQPQHF.